The rows below give T cell receptor beta chains drawn from one sample of a study of cytomegalovirus exposure and HLA in healthy donors. Clones were sequenced by immunoSEQ multiplex PCR, and TCRdb holds only the in-frame ones, with some missing. The data contain 73,000 or so clones, roughly 77% of them singletons. Sequenced input: PBMCs. These receptors were obtained from a human donor in good health. Each CDR3 is given with its conserved first and last residue.

len: 12
v_gene: TRBV7-3
CDR3aa: CASSSGRGELFF

len: 13
v_gene: TRBV7-8
CDR3aa: CASSVAQRYEQYF

len: 16
v_gene: TRBV7-9
CDR3aa: CASSLRGAGSGNTIYF

len: 15
v_gene: TRBV5-4
CDR3aa: CASSGAGTSTGELFF

len: 16
v_gene: TRBV29-1
CDR3aa: CSVENVGGGLDNEQFF

len: 13
v_gene: TRBV19
CDR3aa: CASRAQGGTEAFF

len: 15
v_gene: TRBV9
CDR3aa: CASSVQGQANYGYTF

len: 16
v_gene: TRBV9
CDR3aa: CASSVDTAALNTEAFF

len: 15
v_gene: TRBV9
CDR3aa: CASSAGPLGSPGYTF

len: 11
v_gene: TRBV6-5
CDR3aa: CATLRGYEQFF

len: 15
v_gene: TRBV7-3
CDR3aa: CASSLSGSGNTEAFF

len: 15
v_gene: TRBV10-3
CDR3aa: CATIGTGGQNTEAFF

len: 13
v_gene: TRBV5-1
CDR3aa: CASSTPGGEKLFF

len: 13
v_gene: TRBV19
CDR3aa: CASSIRGGTEAFF

len: 16
v_gene: TRBV7-2
CDR3aa: CASSLVRVHSGNTIYF

len: 17
v_gene: TRBV27
CDR3aa: CASSYYGGRGSTAEAFF

len: 11
v_gene: TRBV19
CDR3aa: CASSTASRYTF

len: 14
v_gene: TRBV7-2
CDR3aa: CASSQQGLKEKLFF

len: 16
v_gene: TRBV19
CDR3aa: CASSSRTSGSTDTQYF

len: 14
v_gene: TRBV6-4
CDR3aa: CASKSGPFTDTQYF

len: 15
v_gene: TRBV19
CDR3aa: CASSPRQGTNQPQHF

len: 17
v_gene: TRBV13
CDR3aa: CASSLGVSRVSYNEQFF

len: 13
v_gene: TRBV7-7
CDR3aa: CASSPDTYNEQFF

len: 15
v_gene: TRBV5-1
CDR3aa: CASSRRGGWEETQYF

len: 15
v_gene: TRBV9
CDR3aa: CASSTGGASSYGYTF

len: 16
v_gene: TRBV6-5
CDR3aa: CASSSNLGGRTDTQYF

len: 18
v_gene: TRBV7-5
CDR3aa: CARSDPLQGLYSNQPQHF

len: 12
v_gene: TRBV7-9
CDR3aa: CASSAVADTQYF

len: 14
v_gene: TRBV2
CDR3aa: CASSEGTGNYGYTF

len: 13
v_gene: TRBV7-9
CDR3aa: CASSVGTYTEAFF

len: 13
v_gene: TRBV15
CDR3aa: CATSELQGYGYTF

len: 18
v_gene: TRBV7-8
CDR3aa: CASSLEAGGSFADTEAFF

len: 16
v_gene: TRBV28
CDR3aa: CASSSPGQLINYGYTF

len: 15
v_gene: TRBV5-6
CDR3aa: CASSLAGGRAGELFF

len: 12
v_gene: TRBV28
CDR3aa: CASRTSQETQYF

len: 14
v_gene: TRBV11-2
CDR3aa: CASSLTGGNSPLHF

len: 14
v_gene: TRBV7-3
CDR3aa: CATRGRRSSYEQYF

len: 15
v_gene: TRBV4-1
CDR3aa: CASSPTGQGLFEQYF

len: 11
v_gene: TRBV11-3
CDR3aa: CAGRRNTEAFF

len: 14
v_gene: TRBV5-1
CDR3aa: CASSLGGLAYEQYF

len: 16
v_gene: TRBV5-4
CDR3aa: CASSLGGGRGNSPLHF

len: 14
v_gene: TRBV6-6
CDR3aa: CASRQTGANNEQFF

len: 13
v_gene: TRBV25-1
CDR3aa: CASARQGANEQFF

len: 14
v_gene: TRBV5-4
CDR3aa: CASSLGGLDEKLFF

len: 11
v_gene: TRBV2
CDR3aa: CASGPAYGYTF

len: 16
v_gene: TRBV27
CDR3aa: CASSLWASGVGNEQFF

len: 13
v_gene: TRBV28
CDR3aa: CASKRGATYEQYF

len: 19
v_gene: TRBV5-1
CDR3aa: CASSSVPDRVLSSGNTIYF

len: 15
v_gene: TRBV25-1
CDR3aa: CASGGTGPTGNTIYF

len: 14
v_gene: TRBV10-3
CDR3aa: CAIRGDRGGETQYF